The 12 T cell receptor beta chains listed next were all sequenced from one sample in a study of cytomegalovirus exposure and HLA in healthy donors. Both 60 Vbeta primers and 13 Jbeta primers went into the PCR. TCRdb's copy holds only in-frame clones and misses some; the assay was immunoSEQ multiplex PCR. Of approximately 150,000 clones in the sample, roughly 75% were seen once. Source material: PBMCs. All receptors come from a female donor in good health and CMV-seronegative.

J is TRBJ2-1 and V is TRBV18; 10 nucleotides match TRBD2. The CDR3 covers 15 residues. CDR1 and CDR2 (germline): KGHSH, LQKENI. J was trimmed by 7 bases and V by 3 bases; bases with no gene match: 6. For the CDR3, the DNA is TGTGCCAGCTCACCTAGCGGGGGGCCGAGGAATGAGCAGTTCTTC. It translates to CASSPSGGPRNEQFF.

The chain links TRBV5-1 to TRBJ2-3; TRBD2 matches 7 bases. From germline, CDR1 is SGHRS and CDR2 YFSETQ. This CDR3 has 15 amino acids. Unmatched junction bases numbered 8, after V lost 5 bases and J lost 2 bases. The CDR3 spells CASSRGEGNTDTQYF. In nucleotides, the CDR3 is TGCGCCAGCAGTCGGGGGGAGGGGAACACAGATACGCAGTATTTT. The full variable domain, in which reference TRBV5-1 and TRBJ2-3 provide the parts outside the CDR3, is KAGVTQTPRYLIKTRGQQVTLSCSPISGHRSVSWYQQTPGQGLQFLFEYFSETQRNKGNFPGRFSGRQFSNSRSEMNVSTLELGDSALYLCASSRGEGNTDTQYFGPGTRLTVL.

The rearrangement joins TRBV28 to TRBJ2-7; D not certain. V was trimmed by 2 bases and J by 0 bases, leaving 11 bases between them. The germline gives CDR1 MDHEN, CDR2 SYDVKM. CDR3 length: 15 residues. CDR3 region: CASSLRRQSSYEQYF. In DNA, the CDR3 is TGTGCCAGCAGTTTACGGCGGCAAAGCTCCTACGAGCAGTACTTC.

The rearrangement uses TRBV6-5 and TRBJ2-7, with TRBD2 as a possible D gene (6 bases). This CDR3 spans 12 amino acids. V was clipped by 5 bases and J by 9 bases, with 14 bases between them. Germline assignment: CDR1 MNHEY and CDR2 SVGAGI. CDR3 sequence reads: CASSPPGGWQYF. The CDR3 DNA is TGTGCCAGCAGTCCCCCCGGGGGATGGCAGTACTTC.

V and J are TRBV5-4 and TRBJ1-5; 7 bases line up with TRBD1. This CDR3 region has 16 residues. The V segment lost 0 bases and the J segment 4 bases; nucleotides outside the gene matches: 7. CDR1 is SGHNT, CDR2 YYREEE, per germline (reference sequence). In DNA form, the CDR3 reads TGTGCCAGCAGCTTGGACGGGACAGCGCCTAATCAGCCCCAGCATTTT. Amino acid sequence: CASSLDGTAPNQPQHF.

This chain connects TRBV6-5 to TRBJ2-5; D might be TRBD2 (6 bases). The J call is in doubt because the DNA end fits TRBJ2-7 better. Germline CDR1 reads MNHEY; CDR2 reads SVGAGI. The CDR3 is made up of 13 amino acids. CDR3 in DNA: TGTGCCAGCAGCACCGGGGGTCTCTACGAGCAGTACTTC. This sequence encodes CASSTGGLYEQYF.

This chain links TRBV5-1 with TRBJ1-3; D remains ambiguous. Germline-derived CDR1 and CDR2 are SGHRS and YFSETQ. The CDR3 totals 14 residues. The ends were cut back, 4 bases at V and 0 bases at J, with 8 bases in the middle. CDR3 amino acids: CASSLRASGNTIYF. DNA of the CDR3: TGCGCCAGCAGCCTGAGGGCCTCTGGAAACACCATATATTTT.

The chain employs TRBV7-3 and TRBJ2-1, with a tentative D call TRBD2 (5 bases). The germline CDR1 and CDR2 sequences are SGHTA and FQGTGA. Trimming shortened V by 5 bases and J by 6 bases, and 17 bases separated the two germline ends. The length of the CDR3 is 15 residues. The CDR3 here is CASSIQPRGSNEQFF. DNA for the CDR3: TGTGCCAGCAGCATACAACCCCGAGGGAGCAATGAGCAGTTCTTC.

The V call is TRBV9, the J call TRBJ2-2; 9 bases fit TRBD2. From germline, CDR1 is SGDLS and CDR2 YYNGEE. The CDR3 contains 16 residues. V dropped 3 bases and J dropped 3; count of bases not matched to a gene: 6. CDR3 loop: CASSAVAGAYTGELFF. The DNA for the CDR3 is TGTGCCAGCAGCGCCGTAGCGGGGGCCTACACCGGGGAGCTGTTTTTT. Full variable domain (remainder filled in from reference TRBV9 and TRBJ2-2): DSGVTQTPKHLITATGQRVTLRCSPRSGDLSVYWYQQSLDQGLQFLIQYYNGEERAKGNILERFSAQQFPDLHSELNLSSLELGDSALYFCASSAVAGAYTGELFFGEGSRLTVL.

This chain links TRBV6-5 with TRBJ2-5, with TRBD1 matching over 7 bases. Germline V lookup: CDR1 MNHEY, CDR2 SVGAGI. CDR3 length: 13 residues. Trimming took 6 bases from V and 5 from J; bases not matched to a gene: 6. The CDR3, as DNA: TGTGCCAGCAGCCCCACAGGGGTGGAGACCCAGTACTTC. Its translation: CASSPTGVETQYF.

The CDR3 DNA follows: TGTGCCAGCAGTTTAGGGGGGGAGGGAGACACTGAAGCTTTCTTT. Protein: CASSLGGEGDTEAFF. The chain employs TRBV28 and TRBJ1-1; D may be TRBD1 (5 bases). V lost 2 bases and J 3 bases, leaving 13 bases between the germline ends. The CDR3 has 15 amino acids. Looked up from germline, CDR1 is MDHEN and CDR2 is SYDVKM.

This clone showed up just a few times. The chain carries TRBV6-5 and TRBJ1-2; 10 nucleotides line up with TRBD1. Losses at the gene ends were 2 bases for V and 4 bases for J; bases not matched to a gene: 7. The CDR3 consists of 16 residues. Germline V gene data show CDR1 as MNHEY and CDR2 as SVGAGI. This CDR3 reads CASSYLTGGITYGYTF. The CDR3 nucleotides are TGTGCCAGCAGTTACCTGACAGGGGGCATTACCTATGGCTACACCTTC.